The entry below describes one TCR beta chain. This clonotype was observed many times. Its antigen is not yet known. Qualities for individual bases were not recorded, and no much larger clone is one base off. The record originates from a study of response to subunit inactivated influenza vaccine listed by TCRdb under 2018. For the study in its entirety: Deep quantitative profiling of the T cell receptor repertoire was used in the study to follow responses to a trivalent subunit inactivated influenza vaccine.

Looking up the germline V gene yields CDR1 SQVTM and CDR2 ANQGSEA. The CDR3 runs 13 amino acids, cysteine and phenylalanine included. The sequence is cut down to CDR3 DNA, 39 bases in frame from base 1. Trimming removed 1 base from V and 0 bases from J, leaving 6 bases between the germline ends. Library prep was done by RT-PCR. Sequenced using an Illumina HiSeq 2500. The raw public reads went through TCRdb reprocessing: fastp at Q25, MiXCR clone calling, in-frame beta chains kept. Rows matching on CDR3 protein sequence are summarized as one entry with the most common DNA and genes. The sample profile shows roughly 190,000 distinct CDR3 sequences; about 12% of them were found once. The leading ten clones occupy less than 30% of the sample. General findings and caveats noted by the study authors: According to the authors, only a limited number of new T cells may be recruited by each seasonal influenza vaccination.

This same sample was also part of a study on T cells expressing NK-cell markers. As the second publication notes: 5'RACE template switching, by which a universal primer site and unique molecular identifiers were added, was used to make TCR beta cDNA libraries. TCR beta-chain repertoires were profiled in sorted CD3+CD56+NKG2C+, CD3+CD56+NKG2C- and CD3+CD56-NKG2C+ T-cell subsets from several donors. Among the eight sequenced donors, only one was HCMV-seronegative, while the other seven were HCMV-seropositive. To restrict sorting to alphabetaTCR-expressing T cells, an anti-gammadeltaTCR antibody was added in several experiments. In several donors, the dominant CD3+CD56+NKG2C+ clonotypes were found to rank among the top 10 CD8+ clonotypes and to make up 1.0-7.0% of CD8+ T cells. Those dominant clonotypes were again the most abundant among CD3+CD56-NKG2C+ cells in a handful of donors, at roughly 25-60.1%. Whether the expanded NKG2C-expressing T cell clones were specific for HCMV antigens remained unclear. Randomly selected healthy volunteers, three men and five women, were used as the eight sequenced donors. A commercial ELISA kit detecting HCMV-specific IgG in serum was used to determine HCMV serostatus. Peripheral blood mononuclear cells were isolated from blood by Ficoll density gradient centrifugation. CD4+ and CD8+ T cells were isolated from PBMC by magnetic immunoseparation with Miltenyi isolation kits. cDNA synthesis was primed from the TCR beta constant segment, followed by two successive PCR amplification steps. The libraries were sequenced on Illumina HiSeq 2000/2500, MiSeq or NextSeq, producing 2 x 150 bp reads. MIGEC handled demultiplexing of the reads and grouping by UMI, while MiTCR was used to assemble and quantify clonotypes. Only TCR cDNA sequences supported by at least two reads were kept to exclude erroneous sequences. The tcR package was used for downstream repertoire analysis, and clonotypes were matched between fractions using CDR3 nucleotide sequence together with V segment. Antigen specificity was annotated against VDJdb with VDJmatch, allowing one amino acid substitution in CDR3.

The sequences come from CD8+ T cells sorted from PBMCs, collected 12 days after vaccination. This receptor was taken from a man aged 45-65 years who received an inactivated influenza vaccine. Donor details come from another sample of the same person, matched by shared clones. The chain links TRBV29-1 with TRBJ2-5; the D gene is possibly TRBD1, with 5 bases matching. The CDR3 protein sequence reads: CSVEGQNQETQYF. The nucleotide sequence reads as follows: TGCAGCGTTGAAGGACAGAACCAAGAGACCCAGTACTTC. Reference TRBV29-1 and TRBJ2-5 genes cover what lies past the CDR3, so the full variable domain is SAVISQKPSRDICQRGTSLTIQCQVDSQVTMMFWYRQQPGQSLTLIATANQGSEATYESGFVIDKFPISRPNLTFSTLTVSNMSPEDSSIYLCSVEGQNQETQYFGPGTRLLVL.